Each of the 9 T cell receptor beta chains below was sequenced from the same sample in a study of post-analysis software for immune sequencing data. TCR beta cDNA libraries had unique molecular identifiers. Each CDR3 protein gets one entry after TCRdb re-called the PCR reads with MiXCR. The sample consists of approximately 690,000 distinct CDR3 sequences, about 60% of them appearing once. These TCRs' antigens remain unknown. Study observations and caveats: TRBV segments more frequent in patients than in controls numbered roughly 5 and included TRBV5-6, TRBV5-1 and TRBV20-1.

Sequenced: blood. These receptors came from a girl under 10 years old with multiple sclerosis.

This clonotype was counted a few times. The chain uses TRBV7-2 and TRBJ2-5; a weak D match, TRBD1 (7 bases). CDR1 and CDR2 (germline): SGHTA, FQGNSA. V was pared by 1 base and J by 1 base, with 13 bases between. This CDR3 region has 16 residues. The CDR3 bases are TGTGCCAGCAGCTTAGTTCGCGGGACAGTCCAAGAGACCCAGTACTTC. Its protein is CASSLVRGTVQETQYF.

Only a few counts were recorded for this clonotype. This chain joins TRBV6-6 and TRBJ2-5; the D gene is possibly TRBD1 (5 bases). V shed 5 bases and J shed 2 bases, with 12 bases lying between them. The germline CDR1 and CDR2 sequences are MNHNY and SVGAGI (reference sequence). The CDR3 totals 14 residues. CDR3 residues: CASSTRGWQETQYF. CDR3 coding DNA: TGTGCCAGCAGTACAAGGGGTTGGCAAGAGACCCAGTACTTC.

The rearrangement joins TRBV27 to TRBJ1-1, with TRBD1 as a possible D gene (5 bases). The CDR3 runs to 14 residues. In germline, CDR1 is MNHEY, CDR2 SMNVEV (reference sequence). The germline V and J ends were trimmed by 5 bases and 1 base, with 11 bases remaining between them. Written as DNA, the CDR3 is TGTGCCAGCAGTCCTCAGGGTTCGAACACTGAAGCTTTCTTT. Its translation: CASSPQGSNTEAFF.

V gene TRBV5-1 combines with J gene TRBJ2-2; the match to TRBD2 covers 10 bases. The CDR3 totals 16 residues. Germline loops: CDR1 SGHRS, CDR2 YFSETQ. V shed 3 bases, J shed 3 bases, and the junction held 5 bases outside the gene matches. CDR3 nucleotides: TGCGCCAGCAGCTCCGGGACTAGCGCCTACACCGGGGAGCTGTTTTTT. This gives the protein CASSSGTSAYTGELFF.

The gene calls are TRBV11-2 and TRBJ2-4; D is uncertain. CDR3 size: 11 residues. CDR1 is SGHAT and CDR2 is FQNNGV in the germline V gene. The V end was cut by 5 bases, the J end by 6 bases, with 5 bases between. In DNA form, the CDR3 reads TGTGCCAGCAGCACCCTAAACATTCAGTACTTC. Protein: CASSTLNIQYF.

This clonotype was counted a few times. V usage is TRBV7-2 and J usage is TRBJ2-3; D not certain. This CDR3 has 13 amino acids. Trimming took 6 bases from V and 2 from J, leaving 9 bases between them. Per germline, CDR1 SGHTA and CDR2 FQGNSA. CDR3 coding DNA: TGTGCCAGCAGGGTAGTGATCACAGATACGCAGTATTTT. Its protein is CASRVVITDTQYF.

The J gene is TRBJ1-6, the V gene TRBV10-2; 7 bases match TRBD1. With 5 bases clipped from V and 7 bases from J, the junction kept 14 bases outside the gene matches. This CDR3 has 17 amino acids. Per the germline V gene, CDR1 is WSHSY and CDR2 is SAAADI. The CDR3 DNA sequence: TGCGCCAGCAGTATAAATCGACAGGGAGCGGGAAATTCACCCCTCCACTTT. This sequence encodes CASSINRQGAGNSPLHF.

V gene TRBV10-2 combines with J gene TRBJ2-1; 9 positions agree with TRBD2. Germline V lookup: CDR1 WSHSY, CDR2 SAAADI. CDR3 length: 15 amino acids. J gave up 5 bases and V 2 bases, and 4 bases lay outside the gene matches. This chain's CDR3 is CASSERGLANNEQFF. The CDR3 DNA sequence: TGCGCCAGCAGTGAGAGGGGACTAGCAAACAATGAGCAGTTCTTC.

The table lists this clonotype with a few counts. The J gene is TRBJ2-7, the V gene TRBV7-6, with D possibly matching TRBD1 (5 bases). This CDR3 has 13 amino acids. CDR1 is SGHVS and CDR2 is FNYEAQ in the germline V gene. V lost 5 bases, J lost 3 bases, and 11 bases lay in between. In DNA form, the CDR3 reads TGTGCCAGCAGCCCCGCTAGGGGCTACGAGCAGTACTTC. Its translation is CASSPARGYEQYF.